The entry below gives a single T cell receptor beta chain sequence along with its context. The sample comes from a study of shared clonotypes between healthy human individuals. The CDR3 contains 11 residues. The germline CDR1 and CDR2 sequences are LNHNV and YYDKDF (reference sequence). The V end lost 6 bases, the J end lost 8 bases, and 10 bases lay between the germline ends. Produced via immunoSEQ multiplex PCR; TCRdb's table is partial and in-frame only. This table has nearly 1,000,000 clones, 76% appearing once. Sequenced material: memory CD4+ T cells sorted from blood. Documented subset: CD45RA-negative fraction. The TCR originated in a man aged 18 to 30 in good health. The chain links TRBV15 to TRBJ1-1, with D perhaps matching TRBD1 (5 bases). CDR3 in DNA: TGTGCCACCAGGACAGAGGGAGAAGCTTTCTTT. Amino acid sequence: CATRTEGEAFF.